Reported below is one T cell receptor (beta chain). TCRdb's copy holds only in-frame clones and misses some; the assay was immunoSEQ multiplex PCR. The top ten hold 0.76% of the sample, which has approximately 97,000 clones, 90% seen once. The data stem from a study of T cell changes during pregnancy in multiple sclerosis. V was pared by 3 bases and J by 7 bases, with 12 bases of the junction left unmatched. The CDR3 is 16 amino acids. Germline assignment: CDR1 SEHNR and CDR2 FQNEAQ (reference sequence). The chain uses TRBV7-9 and TRBJ1-1; 9 nucleotides match TRBD1. The sequencing used peripheral blood, collected in the second trimester of pregnancy. The sequence derives from a female donor in good health, enrolled as a control in a pregnancy study. In DNA, the CDR3 is TGTGCCAGCAGCTTCGGACAGGGGCCACGGGCGTTTGAAGCTTTCTTT. Translation gives CASSFGQGPRAFEAFF.